This passage covers 32 T cell receptor beta chains from one sample sequenced in a study of T cells in Graves' hyperthyroidism and ophthalmopathy. Amplification of TCR beta CDR3 regions was performed using RNA transcripts as template. RT-PCR in the first round (using the HTBI primer set) targeted the TCR CDR3. TCRdb recomputed calls from the multiplex PCR reads with MiXCR, one row per CDR3 protein. The repertoire holds about 250,000 distinct CDR3 sequences, with 22% as singletons. Source material: blood. All receptors derive from a man aged 25-45 years with Graves' ophthalmopathy.

This clonotype was recorded a few times. V is TRBV5-1 and J is TRBJ2-1, with TRBD2 identical over 9 bases. V dropped 10 bases and J dropped 7; count of bases not matched to a gene: 9. This CDR3 has 13 amino acids. Per germline, CDR1 SGHRS and CDR2 YFSETQ. The DNA for the CDR3 is TGCGCCCGCGTAGCGGGAGAGGGTAATGAGCAGTTCTTC. It translates to CARVAGEGNEQFF.

This clonotype was recorded a few times. The chain joins TRBV9 to TRBJ2-5; 12 bases align to TRBD1. This CDR3 region has 14 residues. Germline CDR1 and CDR2: SGDLS and YYNGEE. V gave up 7 bases and J gave up 3 bases; unmatched junction bases: 4. The CDR3 loop reads CASGDRGHEETQYF. For the CDR3, the DNA is TGTGCCAGCGGGGACAGGGGGCATGAAGAGACCCAGTACTTC.

The chain employs TRBV6-5 and TRBJ2-5; 12 bases map to TRBD1. The CDR3 extends over 20 amino acids. From germline, CDR1 is MNHEY and CDR2 SVGAGI. The V gene end was trimmed by 6 bases and the J gene end by 5 bases; junction bases not matched to a gene: 22. CDR3 bases: TGTGCCAGCAGCCTACGATTCGGGACAGGGGGCAAAGCGGGAAGGGAGACCCAGTACTTC. Translation gives CASSLRFGTGGKAGRETQYF.

The table lists this clonotype with a few counts. The chain employs TRBV9 and TRBJ2-2; D is possibly TRBD1 (6 bases). The germline gives CDR1 SGDLS, CDR2 YYNGEE. This CDR3 has 15 amino acids. Trimming took off 0 bases at V and 5 bases at J, with 11 bases between the two ends. CDR3 nucleotides: TGTGCCAGCAGCGTAGAAAGGGGGTTTACCGGGGAGCTGTTTTTT. Residues: CASSVERGFTGELFF. The whole variable domain, remainder taken from reference TRBV9 and TRBJ2-2, is DSGVTQTPKHLITATGQRVTLRCSPRSGDLSVYWYQQSLDQGLQFLIQYYNGEERAKGNILERFSAQQFPDLHSELNLSSLELGDSALYFCASSVERGFTGELFFGEGSRLTVL.

Ten or more counts support this clonotype. The gene calls are TRBV20-1 and TRBJ2-1, with D hard to call. V dropped 2 bases and J dropped 9 bases, with 11 bases sitting between them. This CDR3 is built from 12 residues. Germline V CDR1 and CDR2: DFQATT, SNEGSKA (reference sequence). DNA for the CDR3: TGCAGTGCTAGACCGGAACACACTGAGCAGTTCTTC. It translates to CSARPEHTEQFF.

This rearrangement joins TRBV6-4 to TRBJ2-7, with 7 bases lining up with TRBD2. The CDR3 consists of 17 residues. CDR1 is MRHNA, CDR2 SNTAGT, per germline. V lost 5 bases to trimming and J lost 6 bases; unmatched junction nucleotides: 19. In DNA, the CDR3 is TGTGCCAGCAGTTCCGCTATTACCGGGACTATTAAAACCGAGCAGTACTTC. This sequence encodes CASSSAITGTIKTEQYF.

This sequence joins TRBV5-1 and TRBJ2-4; D might be TRBD1 or TRBD2, each matching 5 bases. The CDR3 is made up of 13 amino acids. Trimming removed 4 bases from V and 10 bases from J, with 15 bases in between. Germline lookup yields CDR1 SGHRS and CDR2 YFSETQ. The DNA of the CDR3 is TGCGCCAGCAGCGACAGTGCGGGTGGGATTCAGTACTTC. Its protein is CASSDSAGGIQYF. Filled out from reference TRBV5-1 and TRBJ2-4, the complete variable domain reads KAGVTQTPRYLIKTRGQQVTLSCSPISGHRSVSWYQQTPGQGLQFLFEYFSETQRNKGNFPGRFSGRQFSNSRSEMNVSTLELGDSALYLCASSDSAGGIQYFGAGTRLSVL.

This clonotype has at least ten counts. This chain links TRBV3-1 with TRBJ2-7; 9 bases fit TRBD2. The CDR3 is 15 amino acids. Germline values: CDR1 LGHDT, CDR2 YNNKEL (reference sequence). With V trimmed by 1 base and J by 2 bases, 3 bases remained unmatched. CDR3 amino acids: CASSQGTSVTYEQYF. DNA for the CDR3: TGTGCCAGCAGCCAAGGGACTAGCGTTACCTACGAGCAGTACTTC.

The chain couples TRBV7-8 to TRBJ2-1; TRBD2 aligns across 10 bases. The V gene's germline CDR1 is SGHVS and CDR2 FQNEAQ. J lost 6 bases, V lost 2 bases, and 1 base had no gene match. The CDR3 is 14 amino acids. The CDR3 DNA sequence: TGTGCCAGCAGCTTATGGACTAGCGGCAATGAGCAGTTCTTC. Protein: CASSLWTSGNEQFF.

The chain joins TRBV5-4 to TRBJ2-1, with 10 bases identical to TRBD2. The CDR3 length is 15 residues. J was trimmed by 7 bases and V by 2 bases; bases with no gene match: 6. The germline V gene encodes CDR1 SGHNT and CDR2 YYREEE (reference sequence). DNA of the CDR3: TGTGCCAGCAGCTTCCCGGGACTAGCGTCTAATGAGCAGTTCTTC. Encoded protein: CASSFPGLASNEQFF.

This clonotype was seen only a few times. The DNA of the CDR3 is TGTGCCAGCAGTATGACTAGCGGGAGGGGCACAGATACGCAGTATTTT. As protein: CASSMTSGRGTDTQYF. The chain couples TRBV6-2 or TRBV6-3 to TRBJ2-3; 14 bases are a match to TRBD2. The CDR3 is 16 amino acids. CDR1 is MNHEY, CDR2 SVGEGT, per germline. The V and J ends lost 5 bases and 1 base, in that order; junction bases with no gene match: 2.

The chain couples TRBV10-3 to TRBJ2-1; D unresolved. This CDR3 comprises 14 residues. The V end lost 8 bases, the J end lost 2 bases, and 13 bases lay between the germline ends. CDR1 and CDR2 (germline): ENHRY, SYGVKD. The CDR3 spells CAIGTDVAYNEQFF. CDR3 coding DNA: TGTGCCATCGGAACGGACGTAGCCTACAATGAGCAGTTCTTC.

The V gene is TRBV28, the J gene TRBJ1-3; D remains ambiguous. Germline CDR1 MDHEN, CDR2 SYDVKM. The CDR3 spans 12 residues. With 5 bases removed from V and 7 bases from J, the gap between germline ends came to 9 bases. CDR3 DNA sequence: TGTGCCAGCAGTCCAAAGGACAACACCATATATTTT. Its translation is CASSPKDNTIYF.

The rearrangement uses TRBV3-1 and TRBJ1-2; 8 positions agree with TRBD1. The CDR3 consists of 16 residues. Germline V gene lookup returns CDR1 LGHDT and CDR2 YNNKEL (reference sequence). With V trimmed by 2 bases and J by 2 bases, 7 bases remained unmatched. The CDR3 reads CASSQTGTGHNYGYTF. The CDR3 DNA is TGTGCCAGCAGCCAAACCGGGACAGGACACAACTATGGCTACACCTTC.

The V gene is TRBV3-1, the J gene TRBJ2-3; D is tentatively TRBD1 or TRBD2 (5 bases each). V was shortened by 5 bases and J by 10 bases, with 13 bases between the two germline ends. Per germline, CDR1 LGHDT and CDR2 YNNKEL (reference sequence). The CDR3 extends over 12 amino acids. The CDR3 sequence: CASSLEGSAQYF. CDR3 nucleotide sequence: TGTGCCAGCAGCTTAGAGGGGAGTGCGCAGTATTTT.

The rearrangement uses TRBV12-3 or TRBV12-4 and TRBJ1-2; D possibly corresponds to TRBD1 (5 bases). The CDR3 spans 15 residues. Trimming left V 5 bases short and J 7 bases short, with 20 bases between. CDR3 region: CASSRFIGGEGGYTF. CDR3 sequence (DNA): TGTGCCAGCAGTCGATTTATCGGGGGAGAGGGTGGCTACACCTTC.

This clonotype was observed many times. The chain carries TRBV3-1 and TRBJ2-1; D ambiguous. Looked up from germline, CDR1 is LGHDT and CDR2 is YNNKEL (reference sequence). V was shortened by 3 bases and J by 0 bases, with 3 bases between the two germline ends. The CDR3 runs 13 residues. The CDR3 coding sequence is TGTGCCAGCAGCCAGGGCTCCTACAATGAGCAGTTCTTC. Translation gives CASSQGSYNEQFF.

Ten or more counts support this clonotype. DNA of the CDR3: TGTGCCAGCGTGACCAACGGCCTAGGGACAGATACGCAGTATTTT. It is translated as CASVTNGLGTDTQYF. The chain carries TRBV7-8 and TRBJ2-3; D is undetermined. Germline assignment: CDR1 SGHVS and CDR2 FQNEAQ. The CDR3 has 15 residues. V gave up 8 bases and J gave up 3 bases, with 18 bases separating them. Complete variable domain (other parts from reference TRBV7-8 and TRBJ2-3): GAGVSQSPRYKVAKRGQDVALRCDPISGHVSLFWYQQALGQGPEFLTYFQNEAQLDKSGLPSDRFFAERPEGSVSTLKIQRTQQEDSAVYLCASVTNGLGTDTQYFGPGTRLTVL.

This clonotype was seen ten or more times. The chain couples TRBV11-2 to TRBJ2-1; TRBD1 matches 9 bases. The trim removed 6 bases at V and 3 bases at J, leaving 9 bases unmatched. CDR1 SGHAT and CDR2 FQNNGV come from the germline V gene. This CDR3 spans 16 amino acids. The CDR3 DNA follows: TGTGCCAGCAGGTGGTCCGGGACAGGGTTCTACAATGAGCAGTTCTTC. Protein sequence: CASRWSGTGFYNEQFF.

In DNA, the CDR3 is TGTGCCAGCAAGACAGGGGGCATCGGCTGTGGCTACACCTTC. Protein product: CASKTGGIGCGYTF. This chain uses TRBV27 with TRBJ1-2; TRBD1 matches 10 bases. V was clipped by 7 bases and J by 7 bases; unmatched bases: 9. The CDR3 is 14 amino acids. Germline CDR1 reads MNHEY; CDR2 reads SMNVEV (reference sequence).

There are a few counts of this clonotype. CDR3 loop: CASSYLRESTEAFF. Here the CDR3 DNA reads TGTGCCAGCAGTTACCTAAGGGAAAGCACTGAAGCTTTCTTT. The chain combines TRBV6-5 with TRBJ1-1; D not certain. The V gene's germline CDR1 is MNHEY and CDR2 SVGAGI. V was shortened by 2 bases and J by 4 bases, with 11 bases between the two germline ends. CDR3 length: 14 residues.

This clonotype was seen a handful of times. This chain connects TRBV6-2 or TRBV6-3 to TRBJ2-7; the match to TRBD2 covers 7 bases. Germline assignment: CDR1 MNHEY and CDR2 SVGEGT. V trimming: 6 bases; J trimming: 3 bases; junction bases outside the gene matches: 11. The CDR3 is 15 residues long. CDR3 in amino acids: CASRGGEALGYEQYF. The DNA of the CDR3 is TGTGCCAGCAGGGGGGGGGAGGCCCTAGGCTACGAGCAGTACTTC.

DNA for the CDR3: TGCAGCGTTGAAAGGGACGCGAACACTGAAGCTTTCTTT. As protein: CSVERDANTEAFF. The chain links TRBV29-1 to TRBJ1-1; tentative D call: TRBD1 (5 bases). The CDR3 runs 13 residues. Germline CDR1 reads SQVTM; CDR2 reads ANQGSEA. The V end lost 2 bases, the J end lost 1 base, and 8 bases lay between the germline ends.

This clonotype was observed a handful of times. The rearrangement uses TRBV6-1 and TRBJ2-1; the D gene is possibly TRBD1 (5 bases). The CDR3 is 13 amino acids. Germline lookup yields CDR1 MNHNS and CDR2 SASEGT. The V gene lost 8 bases and the J gene lost 10 bases, with 18 bases spanning the gap. The CDR3 nucleotides read TGTGCCAGCTACTCGACAGTGACCTACGAGCAGTTCTTC. This gives the protein CASYSTVTYEQFF.

This clonotype has more than one count but fewer than ten. This chain uses TRBV7-9 with TRBJ2-5; 10 bases align to TRBD1. The CDR3 is 17 residues long. Germline-derived CDR1 and CDR2 are SEHNR and FQNEAQ (reference sequence). Trimming at V came to 5 bases and at J to 2 bases, leaving 11 bases not matched to a gene. CDR3 residues: CASSPRIRDRGQETQYF. The DNA for the CDR3 is TGTGCCAGCAGCCCACGAATCCGGGACAGGGGACAAGAGACCCAGTACTTC.

In its sample, this clonotype was seen many times. This chain connects TRBV3-1 to TRBJ2-5, with 9 bases that match TRBD2. Losses at the gene ends were 3 bases for V and 4 bases for J; bases not matched to a gene: 9. CDR3 length: 16 amino acids. The germline V gene encodes CDR1 LGHDT and CDR2 YNNKEL (reference sequence). CDR3 DNA sequence: TGTGCCAGCAGCCACGGAAAAGGAGCGGGAGGAGAGACCCAGTACTTC. Translating gives CASSHGKGAGGETQYF.

This clonotype was seen more than once but under ten times. This chain links TRBV5-4 with TRBJ2-3; maybe TRBD2 (7 bases). The germline V and J ends were trimmed by 4 bases and 4 bases, with 13 bases remaining between them. This CDR3 has 14 residues. The V gene's germline CDR1 is SGHNT and CDR2 YYREEE (reference sequence). The CDR3 coding sequence is TGTGCCAGCAGCCCATGGGGGGGCCCAGATACGCAGTATTTT. Residues: CASSPWGGPDTQYF.

The genes are TRBV10-3 and TRBJ1-6, with TRBD1 as a possible D gene (5 bases). There are 14 residues in the CDR3. CDR1 and CDR2 from the germline V gene are ENHRY and SYGVKD. V was clipped by 4 bases and J by 6 bases, with 10 bases between them. For the CDR3, the DNA is TGTGCCATCAGTGTCGGGCAGGGTAATTCACCCCTCCACTTT. It specifies CAISVGQGNSPLHF.

Details on this clonotype: As the CDR3 is not closed by the conserved phenylalanine or tryptophan, this likely results from a read error. The J gene is TRBJ1-5, the V gene TRBV6-5; TRBD1 agrees at 11 bases. The CDR3 contains 15 residues. Per the germline V gene, CDR1 is MNHEY and CDR2 is SVGAGI. In DNA form, the CDR3 reads TGCGCCAGCAGCTACGGACAGGGGGCTTTTCAGCCCCAGCATCTT. Amino acid sequence: CASSYGQGAFQPQHL.

V gene TRBV7-9 combines with J gene TRBJ2-5; 7 bases match TRBD2. The germline V gene encodes CDR1 SEHNR and CDR2 FQNEAQ (reference sequence). This CDR3 is built from 16 residues. After removal of 4 bases from V and 5 bases from J, the junction contained 13 bases not matched to a gene. The CDR3 loop is CASSSTSWRERETQYF. The CDR3 region has the DNA TGTGCCAGCAGCTCAACCTCCTGGCGGGAGAGGGAGACCCAGTACTTC.

The V gene is TRBV5-1, the J gene TRBJ2-2, with 12 bases fitting TRBD2. V shed 4 bases and J 9 bases; nucleotides not matched to a gene: 7. This CDR3 spans 15 amino acids. Germline V gives CDR1 SGHRS, CDR2 YFSETQ. In DNA form, the CDR3 reads TGCGCCAGCAGCCCGACTAGCGGGAGTTTCCGGGAGCTGTTTTTT. This encodes CASSPTSGSFRELFF.

This clonotype was counted ten times or more. The chain has TRBV15 and TRBJ2-1, with 7 positions matching TRBD1. V dropped 5 bases and J dropped 1; count of bases not matched to a gene: 5. This CDR3 spans 15 amino acids. Germline CDR1 reads LNHNV; CDR2 reads YYDKDF (reference sequence). The CDR3 DNA reads as TGTGCCACCAGCGTTACAGGGGTTTCCTACAATGAGCAGTTCTTC. Protein sequence: CATSVTGVSYNEQFF.